Presented here are 11 T cell receptor beta chains from one specimen sequenced in a study of T cell responses to AZD1222 COVID-19 vaccine. TCRdb's table, derived via immunoSEQ multiplex PCR, lists solely in-frame clones and lacks some. Counted here are about 190,000 clones, 94% occurring once; the ten biggest clones make up about 9%. The sample was peripheral blood, taken on day 0 of AZD1222 vaccination. The receptors here all came from an adult in good health.

Here the CDR3 reads CASSQVEGAGETQYF. Here the CDR3 DNA reads TGCGCCAGCAGCCAAGTCGAGGGCGCGGGGGAGACCCAGTACTTC. The chain employs TRBV4-1 and TRBJ2-5; a weak D match, TRBD2 (6 bases). The V end was cut by 1 base, the J end by 5 bases, with 14 bases between. The CDR3 length is 15 residues. The germline CDR1 and CDR2 sequences are MGHRA and YSYEKL.

The chain couples TRBV7-2 to TRBJ2-5; TRBD1 might be the D (5 bases). Per germline, CDR1 SGHTA and CDR2 FQGNSA. V lost 5 bases to trimming and J lost 4 bases, with 14 bases between them. The CDR3 is 14 residues long. CDR3 in DNA: TGTGCCAGCAGCCGTTCTAGGGGCGGAGAGACCCAGTACTTC. Translated, it gives CASSRSRGGETQYF.

The rearrangement links TRBV3-1 (or the pseudogene TRBV3-2) to TRBJ2-7; D ambiguous. With 1 base removed from V and 5 bases from J, the gap between germline ends came to 12 bases. Germline-derived CDR1 and CDR2 are LGHDT and YNNKEL (reference sequence). The CDR3 is 14 residues long. The CDR3 loop is CASSQGFQGDEQYF. The CDR3, as DNA: TGTGCCAGCAGCCAAGGGTTCCAAGGAGACGAGCAGTACTTC.

The chain couples TRBV27 to TRBJ1-6, with 7 bases aligning to TRBD1. Germline CDR1 and CDR2: MNHEY and SMNVEV (reference sequence). V lost 6 bases, J lost 0 bases, and 2 bases stayed unmatched. The CDR3 length is 15 residues. The CDR3 here is CASSRQGSYNSPLHF. In DNA form, the CDR3 reads TGTGCCAGCAGCCGACAGGGCTCCTATAATTCACCCCTCCACTTT.

The rearrangement uses TRBV6-6 and TRBJ1-1; D is unclear. The germline gives CDR1 MNHNY, CDR2 SVGAGI (reference sequence). The germline V and J ends were trimmed by 3 bases and 1 base, with 15 bases remaining between them. There are 16 residues in the CDR3. CDR3 sequence: CASSYDGQRTNTEAFF. The CDR3 DNA sequence: TGTGCCAGCAGTTATGATGGCCAGCGCACGAACACTGAAGCTTTCTTT.

The chain recombines TRBV6-5 with TRBJ2-7, with a weak D call TRBD2 (6 bases). The CDR3 loop spans 14 amino acids. Germline V gene data show CDR1 as MNHEY and CDR2 as SVGAGI. Trimming removed 2 bases at V and 7 bases at J, with 15 bases between. CDR3 sequence: CASSYPFDGGEQYF. The DNA for the CDR3 is TGTGCCAGCAGTTACCCATTTGACGGGGGTGAGCAGTACTTC.

DNA of the CDR3: TGCGCCAGCAGCCAAGATACCAGGGCTGTTGAAGCTTTCTTT. It specifies CASSQDTRAVEAFF. V gene TRBV4-3 combines with J gene TRBJ1-1, with a possible D match to TRBD1 (5 bases). The CDR3 sequence is 14 residues long. Germline CDR1 LGHNA, CDR2 YSLEER. Trimming took off 0 bases at V and 7 bases at J, with 12 bases between the two ends.

The gene calls are TRBV28 and TRBJ1-4; D gene ambiguous. This CDR3 has 15 residues. Trimming removed 7 bases from V and 3 bases from J, with 15 bases in between. Germline CDR1 MDHEN, CDR2 SYDVKM. In nucleotides, the CDR3 is TGTGCCAGCAAGGGTCGGGCGATCCCTAATGAAAAACTGTTTTTT. Translation gives CASKGRAIPNEKLFF.

V is TRBV19 and J is TRBJ1-2; 9 positions agree with TRBD1. In germline, CDR1 is LNHDA, CDR2 SQIVND (reference sequence). V was pared by 4 bases and J by 5 bases, with 8 bases of the junction left unmatched. This CDR3 spans 15 amino acids. This chain's CDR3 is CASSSGQGSSYGYTF. CDR3 DNA: TGTGCCAGTAGTAGCGGACAGGGGAGCTCTTATGGCTACACCTTC.

The chain has TRBV5-4 and TRBJ2-2, with no clear D. Germline-derived CDR1 and CDR2 are SGHNT and YYREEE (reference sequence). This CDR3 spans 15 amino acids. Trimming pared 2 bases from V and 1 base from J, leaving 9 bases between. DNA for the CDR3: TGTGCCAGCAGCTTTCGGACCCTGAACACCGGGGAGCTGTTTTTT. It is translated as CASSFRTLNTGELFF.

V and J are TRBV10-3 and TRBJ1-2; D unclear. Germline V gives CDR1 ENHRY, CDR2 SYGVKD. The V end lost 6 bases, the J end lost 1 base, and 12 bases lay between the germline ends. CDR3 length: 14 amino acids. The CDR3 nucleotides read TGTGCCATCAGCCTAGCGGGCAGTAACTATGGCTACACCTTC. It specifies CAISLAGSNYGYTF.